Sequencing of this TCR beta chain was carried out in a study of cytomegalovirus exposure and HLA in healthy donors (dated by TCRdb to 2015 to 2018). About the full investigation: In an earlier analysis of some 610 of the donors, 276 Gb of sequence data and 90 million to 130 million unique TCR beta sequences from roughly 200 million T cells were reported. An early release covering 550 to 700 HLA-typed donors comprised about 310 gigabases of sequencing data and roughly 85 million unique TCR sequences. Of the 398 genotyped donors, around 81% fell in the genetic ancestry cluster associated with self-reported Caucasian donors. The study was designed to test whether signatures of past pathogen exposure could be identified by cataloging public T cell receptors. The study profiled the T cell repertoires of under 850 subjects by immunosequencing and related them to cytomegalovirus serostatus. In addition to the first cohort of 500 to 850 subjects, a separate validation cohort of approximately 130 different subjects was used. The study combined high-throughput TCR immunosequencing, statistical association of individual TCRs with disease status, and machine learning to predict cytomegalovirus infection status. In a later analysis, previously published TCR beta repertoires from hundreds of donors were re-analyzed and high-resolution HLA genotyping was added so that TCR occurrence patterns could be studied. Rather than using new phenotypic data, the later analysis identified candidate immune exposures from TCR beta sequences and from how often those sequences occurred across donors. An earlier analysis of 587 of the donors applied high-throughput TCR beta sequencing to assess whether each TCR beta V gene segment acted as functional or pseudogenic. Donor age, sex, ethnicity and CMV serostatus were compiled together with the repertoire data. Genome-wide SNP genotypes for about three fifths of the roughly 670 donors were used in a later genetic analysis, which treated that subset as a discovery cohort. All discovery cohort repertoires had been generated on a single sequencing platform. HLA typing included class I and class II loci at four-digit resolution. The number of typed donors differed by locus: 629-630 for A, B, C, DRB1 and DQB1; 500 to 550 for DQA1; 606 for DPA1; and around 470 for DPB1. Roughly 5 DR-DQ haplotypes were treated as single units for association and clustering because of strong linkage in the cohort. Among around 400 genotyped donors of the cohort, an average of around 250,000 unique TCR beta nucleotide sequences was sequenced per donor, of which about 19% were non-productive.

Comment on this clone: What antigen it recognizes has not been identified. No quality values exist for individual bases; no much larger clone is one base distant.

The cohort comprised around 700 healthy bone marrow donors. At the time of sampling, all cohort members were nominally healthy, though unrecorded immune exposures were likely present. The donor tested CMV seronegative, placing the donor among the 352 seronegative members of the cohort. A peripheral blood sample was provided by each donor, and peripheral blood mononuclear cells were used for TCR beta sequencing. The Qiagen DNeasy Blood Extraction Kit was used to extract genomic DNA from the blood cell samples. Overall study results and their limits: The study gave a list of around 170 TCR beta chains associated with cytomegalovirus. A later analysis found that TCR association rates varied across HLA loci, with DRB1 alleles showing the most associated TCRs and HLA-C alleles the fewest. A further reported finding was that TCR beta sequences accurately predicted the HLA-A and HLA-B alleles for most subjects in the first cohort. When HLA alleles, especially DR and DQ, strongly co-occurred, TCR associations were difficult to assign to individual alleles. The sequencing pipeline was judged likely to have produced a cluster of highly shared sequence variants as a technical artifact. A later genetic analysis associated a missense DCLRE1C variant with V-gene and J-gene trimming of TCR beta chains, and an independent cohort replicated the association. Correlated functional status among segregating V segments might be attributable to linkage disequilibrium, but an unknown experimental factor could not be ruled out. Because some donors lacked HLA typing at each locus, the association tests relied only on the typed subset. In this cohort, only TCR beta chains were sequenced, and detectable features were limited by the absence of alpha or paired-chain data. Most CMV-associated TCR beta chains appeared to be HLA-restricted in a later analysis, and the HLA associations seemed to be driven largely by CMV exposure. Three of the identified cytomegalovirus-associated TCR beta chains were confirmed in vitro to be specific for cytomegalovirus antigens. Most TCR sequences were observed very rarely across donors, whereas some public TCRs were present in many individuals. Immune exposure information for the cohort was limited to CMV serostatus. In a later analysis, HLA-associated TCR beta chains were found to be more clonally expanded and to have lower generation probabilities than equally common non-associated chains. At a false discovery rate of 0.05, a later analysis linked 16,000 or so TCR beta sequences to specific HLA alleles. In both the original and validation cohorts, the classifier was reported to diagnose cytomegalovirus status with high specificity and sensitivity. Over 15 rarely observed V segments, including chromosome 9 orphons, were excluded from the earlier analysis of several hundred of the donors because counts were too low. A later analysis reported that several top co-occurrence clusters appeared linked to parvovirus B19, influenza, CMV and Epstein-Barr virus. Roughly uniform sequencing depth across donors was assumed in presence/absence analyses, although this assumption may not hold. An earlier analysis of some 560 of the donors showed that most TCR beta V segments appeared in productive rearrangements either about 87% or about 30% of the time, which broadly matched IMGT annotations. The authors suggested that the approach could potentially be generalized to other disease states and immunological phenotypes. According to a later genetic analysis, donors in an Asian-associated ancestry cluster had fewer N-insertions in productive TCRs than the approximately 670-donor mean.

The protocol used for the library was the immunoSEQ multiplex PCR assay. For the multiplex PCR, a mixture combining 60 forward primers for TCR Vbeta segments and 13 reverse primers for TCR Jbeta segments was used. The CDR3 region of rearranged TCR beta genes was amplified from genomic DNA with a multiplex PCR assay. Amplified TCR beta libraries were sequenced as 87-base-pair reads on the Illumina HiSeq System. As for the authors' bioinformatics: A later analysis tallied roughly 78 million unique TCR beta chains across the 666 repertoires, and about 12 million of those chains were shared by two or more donors. Raw reads were error-corrected and collapsed into unique sequences with a nearest-neighbor algorithm that merged closely related sequences to remove PCR and sequencing errors. Alignment of CDR3 sequences to IMGT reference sequences was used to assign V, D and J gene segments. For a sequence to be retained, a match of at least six nucleotides was required to both a V gene segment and a J gene segment. A rearrangement was called productive if the CDR3 had no stop codons and remained in frame with V and J, and every other rearrangement was called non-productive. CDR3 was defined by IMGT convention, running from the second conserved V-encoded cysteine to the conserved J-encoded phenylalanine. Sequences without an unambiguous match to a single V gene segment were excluded from the earlier analysis of over 500 of the donors. An earlier analysis of 450 to 650 of the donors called V segments functional above 56.7% productive rearrangements and segregating when the between-donor standard deviation exceeded 5%. To diagnose cytomegalovirus status from the catalog of TCR beta chain sequences, a statistical classification framework was built. V and J gene assignment, in a later analysis, came from comparing TCR nucleotide sequences with IMGT/GENE-DB human TR gene sequences. The TCRdist pipeline was used in a later analysis to assign CDR3 sequences and most-parsimonious VDJ recombination scenarios. In a later analysis, each TCR beta chain was defined by its CDR3 amino acid sequence together with its V-gene family, and reads without a unique V-gene family were excluded. In a later analysis, approximately 640 highly shared, low-generation-probability nucleotide sequences were removed to address suspected cross-contamination and a sequencing artifact. In a later analysis, a clonal expansion index for each public chain was calculated from normalized within-repertoire ranks of inferred template counts. In a later analysis, generation probabilities were computed with a VDJ recombination model fitted to out-of-frame rearrangements, and the resulting probabilities were checked against IGoR. A later analysis scored TCR-TCR, TCR-HLA and TCR-CMV co-occurrence with hypergeometric tests, applying a repertoire-size bias correction to TCR pairs. To estimate false discovery rates, a later analysis permuted the HLA or CMV assignments 20 times. In a later analysis, co-occurring TCRs were grouped with DBSCAN, and TCRdist sequence similarity was added when clustering was performed within HLA-allele-positive subsets. Co-occurrence clustering excluded repertoires with fewer than 30,000 or more than 120,000 public chains, plus five with anomalous nucleotide sharing. TCRdb retrieved this table from immuneACCESS and kept in-frame rearrangements only. Not all clones are present; in checked studies, unresolved V genes account for under half, and no reason is known for the remainder. The V and J calls and clone size were taken over from that table, and D and trimming were inferred from the DNA. Here the sample has 110,000 to 150,000 clones; around three quarters occur a single time. More than 0.95% of the sample is held by the ten biggest clonotypes.

The sequencing input was PBMCs. The TCR sequence derives from a young man in good health and CMV-seronegative.

CDR3 loop: CASSPSTGGAETQYF. At the DNA level, the sequence is TGTGCCAGCTCACCATCGACAGGGGGCGCGGAGACCCAGTACTTC. The rearrangement combines TRBV18 with TRBJ2-5, with TRBD1 matching 10 junction bases. As encoded in the germline V gene, CDR1 is KGHSH while CDR2 is LQKENI. The germline V end is reduced by 2 bases and the J end by 5 bases; junction bases left unmatched: 5. The CDR3 goes from the cysteine to the phenylalanine over 15 residues. Of the read, only the CDR3 DNA is kept; its 45 bases are in frame from base 1. The entire variable domain, with the stretches around the CDR3 drawn from the reference TRBV18 and TRBJ2-5 proteins, is NAGVMQNPRHLVRRRGQEARLRCSPMKGHSHVYWYRQLPEEGLKFMVYLQKENIIDESGMPKERFSAEFPKEGPSILRIQQVVRGDSAAYFCASSPSTGGAETQYFGPGTRLLVL.